These 18 T cell receptor beta chains originate from one sample sequenced in a study of T-cell reconstitution after alpha-beta-depleted transplantation in children. Unique molecular identifiers were built into the TCRbeta library. TCRdb ran MiXCR on the PCR reads and lists one entry per CDR3 protein. The table includes some 600,000 distinct CDR3 sequences, approximately 17% detected once. Material: PBMCs from the stem cell graft donor, obtained from the stem cell graft. These receptors were obtained from a human donor who donated a stem cell graft to a child with acute myeloid leukemia.

The chain combines TRBV11-2 with TRBJ1-3; a possible D gene is TRBD1 (5 bases). Per germline, CDR1 SGHAT and CDR2 FQNNGV. V was shortened by 2 bases and J by 7 bases, with 12 bases between the two germline ends. CDR3 length equals 14 residues. CDR3 sequence reads: CASSLWDGANTIYF. CDR3 in DNA: TGTGCCAGCAGCTTATGGGACGGGGCGAACACCATATATTTT.

The chain has TRBV20-1 and TRBJ1-2; tentatively, D is TRBD1 (6 bases). With 5 bases removed from V and 2 bases from J, the gap between germline ends came to 12 bases. This CDR3 is 13 amino acids long. Germline V gene data show CDR1 as DFQATT and CDR2 as SNEGSKA (reference sequence). The CDR3 DNA sequence: TGCAGTGCTGAACAGGGTCTCAACTATGGCTACACCTTC. It is translated as CSAEQGLNYGYTF.

This clonotype was seen a handful of times. V usage is TRBV15 and J usage is TRBJ2-1, with TRBD1 identical over 8 bases. The CDR3 spans 18 residues. V was pared by 0 bases and J by 4 bases, with 11 bases of the junction left unmatched. Germline V gives CDR1 LNHNV, CDR2 YYDKDF (reference sequence). CDR3 protein: CATSRDGKVQGAYNEQFF. The DNA for the CDR3 is TGTGCCACCAGCAGAGATGGGAAGGTCCAGGGGGCGTACAATGAGCAGTTCTTC.

This clonotype has at least ten counts. This sequence joins TRBV27 and TRBJ1-2; a weak D match, TRBD1 (6 bases). Germline CDR1 is MNHEY and CDR2 is SMNVEV (reference sequence). This CDR3 spans 14 amino acids. Trimming took off 5 bases at V and 11 bases at J, with 21 bases between the two ends. As DNA, the CDR3 is TGTGCCAGCAGTCCGCGGACAGTCCTAGGGGTTTACACCTTC. This sequence encodes CASSPRTVLGVYTF.

The chain recombines TRBV6-1 with TRBJ2-7; D call uncertain. CDR3 size: 15 residues. Germline CDR1 reads MNHNS; CDR2 reads SASEGT. Trimming took off 1 base at V and 3 bases at J, with 13 bases between the two ends. Here the CDR3 reads CASSEEIPIHYEQYF. DNA of the CDR3: TGTGCCAGCAGTGAAGAAATCCCTATTCACTACGAGCAGTACTTC.

This clonotype was detected a few times. The chain links TRBV29-1 to TRBJ2-3; TRBD2 might be the D (7 bases). This CDR3 region has 12 residues. The V and J ends lost 8 bases and 5 bases respectively, with 14 bases between them. The V gene's germline CDR1 is SQVTM and CDR2 ANQGSEA. The CDR3 DNA reads TGCAGCCTGGGGGGGCAGGGAGATACGCAGTATTTT. Amino acid sequence: CSLGGQGDTQYF.

This clonotype was counted many times. V gene TRBV20-1 combines with J gene TRBJ2-7; TRBD1 aligns across 7 bases. V lost 0 bases, J lost 3 bases, and 8 bases stayed unmatched. The CDR3 covers 15 residues. Germline V CDR1 and CDR2: DFQATT, SNEGSKA (reference sequence). CDR3 region: CSARDRNRGNYEQYF. The CDR3 coding sequence is TGCAGTGCTAGAGATCGGAACAGGGGAAACTACGAGCAGTACTTC.

There are many counts of this clonotype. The rearrangement joins TRBV20-1 to TRBJ1-5; D is uncertain. CDR3 length: 14 residues. V shed 0 bases and J shed 6 bases, with 12 bases lying between them. The germline CDR1 and CDR2 sequences are DFQATT and SNEGSKA (reference sequence). The DNA for the CDR3 is TGCAGTGCTAGAGATCCTCCCAAAAGTCAGCCCCAGCATTTT. Translated, it gives CSARDPPKSQPQHF.

This clonotype occurred a few times. This chain connects TRBV5-6 to TRBJ2-7; 7 bases are a match to TRBD1. V was clipped by 0 bases and J by 6 bases; unmatched bases: 3. Looked up from germline, CDR1 is SGHDT and CDR2 is YYEEEE. The CDR3 consists of 13 residues. In nucleotides, the CDR3 is TGTGCCAGCAGCTTGGGCAGGGGGAGCGAGCAGTACGTC. This translates into CASSLGRGSEQYV.

This clonotype was seen only a few times. The V and J genes are TRBV6-1 and TRBJ2-1; 12 positions match TRBD1. V was clipped by 4 bases and J by 8 bases; unmatched bases: 6. The CDR3 consists of 15 residues. Germline CDR1 and CDR2: MNHNS and SASEGT. CDR3 amino acids: CASSARDRGLYEQFF. CDR3 bases: TGTGCCAGCAGTGCCCGGGACAGGGGGCTCTATGAGCAGTTCTTC.

The J gene is TRBJ1-1, the V gene TRBV18; 10 nucleotides match TRBD1. This CDR3 comprises 16 residues. The J segment lost 2 bases and the V segment lost 6 bases, leaving 9 bases of the junction unmatched. Germline CDR1 and CDR2: KGHSH and LQKENI. The CDR3 region is CASSGGDRGTNTEAFF. CDR3 nucleotides: TGTGCCAGCTCCGGAGGGGACAGGGGTACCAACACTGAAGCTTTCTTT. The whole variable domain, remainder taken from reference TRBV18 and TRBJ1-1, is NAGVMQNPRHLVRRRGQEARLRCSPMKGHSHVYWYRQLPEEGLKFMVYLQKENIIDESGMPKERFSAEFPKEGPSILRIQQVVRGDSAAYFCASSGGDRGTNTEAFFGQGTRLTVV.

This chain connects TRBV7-2 to TRBJ2-4; unclear D gene. Trimming removed 5 bases from V and 0 bases from J, with 17 bases in between. The CDR3 has 17 amino acids. Germline assignment: CDR1 SGHTA and CDR2 FQGNSA. The CDR3 nucleotides read TGTGCCAGCAGCACTCGATCAAGTCTACTAGCCAAAAACATTCAGTACTTC. Its protein product is CASSTRSSLLAKNIQYF.

The sample holds many counts of this clonotype. The chain uses TRBV7-7 and TRBJ2-1; possible D gene TRBD2, 6 bases. CDR1 and CDR2 (germline): SSHAT, FNYEAQ (reference sequence). Trimming took 5 bases from V and 3 from J, leaving 8 bases between them. CDR3 length: 13 residues. The CDR3 bases are TGTGCCAGCAGCGGCGGGGTCTACAATGAGCAGTTCTTC. This translates into CASSGGVYNEQFF.

This clonotype showed up just a few times. This chain links TRBV7-2 with TRBJ1-2, with 7 nucleotides matching TRBD1. CDR1 is SGHTA, CDR2 FQGNSA, per germline. This CDR3 contains 15 residues. V was pared by 1 base and J by 4 bases, with 6 bases of the junction left unmatched. Written as DNA, the CDR3 is TGTGCCAGCAGCTTAGTCCGGACAGGAGCCTATGGCTACACCTTC. Residues: CASSLVRTGAYGYTF.

The chain is built from TRBV7-6 and TRBJ2-1; D might be TRBD2 (5 bases). Trimming cost V 5 bases and J 6 bases, with 11 bases left between them. There are 13 residues in the CDR3. The germline CDR1 and CDR2 sequences are SGHVS and FNYEAQ. CDR3 sequence reads: CASSPPGSNEQFF. CDR3 coding DNA: TGTGCCAGCAGCCCGCCGGGGTCCAATGAGCAGTTCTTC.

This clonotype turned up a few times. The V and J genes are TRBV12-3 or TRBV12-4 and TRBJ1-3; 7 bases are a match to TRBD1. J gave up 0 bases and V 5 bases, and 4 bases lay outside the gene matches. The CDR3 runs to 15 residues. The CDR3 nucleotides read TGTGCCAGCAGTCTCAGGGGGATCTCTGGAAACACCATATATTTT. Encoded protein: CASSLRGISGNTIYF.

This clonotype was detected a few times. The chain couples TRBV6-1 to TRBJ2-6, with 7 bases that match TRBD1. CDR3 length: 18 residues. V trimming: 3 bases; J trimming: 0 bases; junction bases outside the gene matches: 8. Germline assignment: CDR1 MNHNS and CDR2 SASEGT. CDR3 coding DNA: TGTGCCAGCAGTGACGGGACAGACTTTCGCTCTGGGGCCAACGTCCTGACTTTC. Translated, it gives CASSDGTDFRSGANVLTF.

This clonotype occurred many times. This sequence joins TRBV7-2 and TRBJ2-5; maybe TRBD2 (5 bases). The CDR3 is made up of 15 amino acids. The germline V and J ends were trimmed by 4 bases and 5 bases, with 17 bases remaining between them. Looked up from germline, CDR1 is SGHTA and CDR2 is FQGNSA. The CDR3 loop is CASSSGLANMETQYF. The DNA of the CDR3 is TGTGCCAGCAGCTCCGGACTCGCGAATATGGAGACCCAGTACTTC.